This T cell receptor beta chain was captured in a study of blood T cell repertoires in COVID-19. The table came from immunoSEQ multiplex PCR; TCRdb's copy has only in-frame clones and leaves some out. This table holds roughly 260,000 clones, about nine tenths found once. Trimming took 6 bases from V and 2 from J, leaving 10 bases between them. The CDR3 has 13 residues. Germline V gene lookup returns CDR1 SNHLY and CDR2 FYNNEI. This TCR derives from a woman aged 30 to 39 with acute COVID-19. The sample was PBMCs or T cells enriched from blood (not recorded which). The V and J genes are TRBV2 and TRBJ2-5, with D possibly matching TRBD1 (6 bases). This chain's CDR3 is CASRGAAQETQYF. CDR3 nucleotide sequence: TGTGCCAGCAGGGGGGCAGCTCAAGAGACCCAGTACTTC.